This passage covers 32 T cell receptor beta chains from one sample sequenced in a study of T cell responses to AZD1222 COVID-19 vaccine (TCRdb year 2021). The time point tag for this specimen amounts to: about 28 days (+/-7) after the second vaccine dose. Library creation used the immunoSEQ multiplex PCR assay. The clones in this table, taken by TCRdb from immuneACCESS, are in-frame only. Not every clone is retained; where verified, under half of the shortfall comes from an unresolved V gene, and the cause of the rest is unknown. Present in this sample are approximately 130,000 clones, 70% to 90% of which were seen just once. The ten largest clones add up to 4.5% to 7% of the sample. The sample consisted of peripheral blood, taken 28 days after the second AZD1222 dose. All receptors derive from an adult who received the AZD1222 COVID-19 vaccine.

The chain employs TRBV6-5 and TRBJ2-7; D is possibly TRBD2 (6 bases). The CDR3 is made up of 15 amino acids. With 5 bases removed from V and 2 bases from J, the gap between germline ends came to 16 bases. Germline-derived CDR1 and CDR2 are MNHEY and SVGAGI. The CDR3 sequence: CASSLSGGQTYEQYF. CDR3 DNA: TGTGCCAGCAGTCTCAGTGGAGGGCAGACCTACGAGCAGTACTTC.

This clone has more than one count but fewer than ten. The DNA of the CDR3 is TGTGCCAGCAGCTTCGGAACAGGGGGGAAGGAGCAGTACTTC. Its protein is CASSFGTGGKEQYF. This chain joins TRBV7-8 and TRBJ2-7; 8 bases map to TRBD1. V was clipped by 3 bases and J by 7 bases; unmatched bases: 8. The CDR3 extends over 14 amino acids. Germline V lookup: CDR1 SGHVS, CDR2 FQNEAQ.

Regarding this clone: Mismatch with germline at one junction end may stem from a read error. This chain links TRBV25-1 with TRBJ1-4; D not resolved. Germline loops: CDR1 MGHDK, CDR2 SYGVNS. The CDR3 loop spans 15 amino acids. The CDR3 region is CASSDPKTTNEKLFF. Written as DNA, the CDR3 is TGTGCCAGCAGTGATCCCAAAACAACTAATGAAAAGCTGTTTTTT.

The CDR3 nucleotides read TGTGCCAGCAGCCAAGGGTCACAGGTTTACTATGGCTACACCTTC. Translation gives CASSQGSQVYYGYTF. J is TRBJ1-2 and V is TRBV3-1 (or the pseudogene TRBV3-2); tentative D call: TRBD1 (5 bases). Trimming removed 1 base from V and 3 bases from J, with 12 bases in between. Germline V CDR1 and CDR2: LGHDT, YNNKEL (reference sequence). This CDR3 comprises 15 residues.

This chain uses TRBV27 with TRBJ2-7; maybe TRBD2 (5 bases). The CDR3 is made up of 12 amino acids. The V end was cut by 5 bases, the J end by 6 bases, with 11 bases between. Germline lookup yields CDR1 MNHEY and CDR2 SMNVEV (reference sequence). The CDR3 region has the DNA TGTGCCAGCAGTCCCAACCGGGGCGAGCAGTACTTC. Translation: CASSPNRGEQYF.

CDR3 in amino acids: CASSTRLAGLVETQYF. The CDR3 DNA follows: TGTGCCAGCAGCACCAGACTAGCGGGGCTGGTGGAGACCCAGTACTTC. This chain connects TRBV7-2 to TRBJ2-5; TRBD2 matches 11 bases. Trimming removed 5 bases from V and 5 bases from J; junction bases left unmatched: 10. This CDR3 region has 16 residues. Germline values: CDR1 SGHTA, CDR2 FQGNSA.

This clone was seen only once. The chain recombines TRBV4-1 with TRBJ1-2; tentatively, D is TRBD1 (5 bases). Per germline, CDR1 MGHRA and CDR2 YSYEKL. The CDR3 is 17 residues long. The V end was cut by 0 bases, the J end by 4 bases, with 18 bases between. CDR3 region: CASSQDLVFDSSYGYTF. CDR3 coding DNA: TGCGCCAGCAGCCAAGATCTAGTTTTCGACAGTTCCTATGGCTACACCTTC.

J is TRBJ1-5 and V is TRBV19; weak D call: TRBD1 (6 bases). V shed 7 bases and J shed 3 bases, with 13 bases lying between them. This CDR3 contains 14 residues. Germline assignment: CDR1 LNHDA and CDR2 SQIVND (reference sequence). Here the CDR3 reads CASTFGQFNQPQHF. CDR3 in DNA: TGTGCCAGTACCTTTGGACAGTTCAATCAGCCCCAGCATTTT. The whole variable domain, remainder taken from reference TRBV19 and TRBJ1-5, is DGGITQSPKYLFRKEGQNVTLSCEQNLNHDAMYWYRQDPGQGLRLIYYSQIVNDFQKGDIAEGYSVSREKKESFPLTVTSAQKNPTAFYLCASTFGQFNQPQHFGDGTRLSIL.

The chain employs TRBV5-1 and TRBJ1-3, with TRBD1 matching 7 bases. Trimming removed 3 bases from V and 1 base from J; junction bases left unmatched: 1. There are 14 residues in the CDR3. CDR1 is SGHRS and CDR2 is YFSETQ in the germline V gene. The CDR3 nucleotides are TGCGCCAGCAGCTCGACAGGGTCTGGAAACACCATATATTTT. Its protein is CASSSTGSGNTIYF.

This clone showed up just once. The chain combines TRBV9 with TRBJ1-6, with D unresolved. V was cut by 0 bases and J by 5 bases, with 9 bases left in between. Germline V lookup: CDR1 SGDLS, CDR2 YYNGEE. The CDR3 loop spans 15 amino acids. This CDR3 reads CASSVVSGDNSPLHF. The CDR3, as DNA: TGTGCCAGCAGCGTAGTGTCAGGAGATAATTCACCCCTCCACTTT.

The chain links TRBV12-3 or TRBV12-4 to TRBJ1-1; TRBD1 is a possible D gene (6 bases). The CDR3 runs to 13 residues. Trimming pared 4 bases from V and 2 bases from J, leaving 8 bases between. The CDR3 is CASSSQGNTEAFF. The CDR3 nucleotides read TGTGCCAGCAGTTCACAGGGAAACACTGAAGCTTTCTTT.

DNA of the CDR3: TGTGCCAGTAGTTCCCCCTACCTCGATCAGCCCCAGCATTTT. Amino acids: CASSSPYLDQPQHF. The V gene is TRBV19, the J gene TRBJ1-5; D is uncertain. The CDR3 totals 14 residues. The germline V and J ends were trimmed by 5 bases and 5 bases, with 13 bases remaining between them. Germline-derived CDR1 and CDR2 are LNHDA and SQIVND (reference sequence).

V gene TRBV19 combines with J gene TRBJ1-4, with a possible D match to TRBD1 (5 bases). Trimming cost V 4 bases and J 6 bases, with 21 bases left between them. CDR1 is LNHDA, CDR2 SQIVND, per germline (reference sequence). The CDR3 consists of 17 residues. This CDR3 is CASSTRISGLGYEKLFF. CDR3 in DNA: TGTGCCAGTAGTACCCGCATTTCGGGGCTTGGATATGAAAAACTGTTTTTT.

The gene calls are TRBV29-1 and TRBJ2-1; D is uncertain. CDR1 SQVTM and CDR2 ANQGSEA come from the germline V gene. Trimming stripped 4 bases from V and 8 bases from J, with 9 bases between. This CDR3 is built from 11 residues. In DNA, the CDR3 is TGCAGCGTTGGCGGCGTCTATGAGCAGTTCTTC. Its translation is CSVGGVYEQFF.

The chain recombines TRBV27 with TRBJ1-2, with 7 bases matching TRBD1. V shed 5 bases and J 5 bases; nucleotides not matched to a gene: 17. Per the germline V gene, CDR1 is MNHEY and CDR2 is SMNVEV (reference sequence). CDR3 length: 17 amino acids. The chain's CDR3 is CASSPIGGSTFVYGYTF. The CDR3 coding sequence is TGTGCCAGCAGTCCGATAGGGGGCAGCACGTTTGTTTATGGCTACACCTTC.

CDR3 bases: TGTGCCAGCGGATGCAAGGGGGACAGAGGGGGAGTCTATGGAAACACCATATATTTT. Its translation is CASGCKGDRGGVYGNTIYF. V usage is TRBV11-3 and J usage is TRBJ1-3; 7 bases match TRBD1. Germline V CDR1 and CDR2: SGHNT, YENEEA. This CDR3 has 19 amino acids. Losses at the gene ends were 8 bases for V and 3 bases for J; bases not matched to a gene: 22.

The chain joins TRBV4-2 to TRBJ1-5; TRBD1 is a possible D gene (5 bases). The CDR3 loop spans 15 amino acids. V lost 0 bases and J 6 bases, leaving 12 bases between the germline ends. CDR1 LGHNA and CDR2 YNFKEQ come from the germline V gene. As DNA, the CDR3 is TGTGCCAGCAGCCAAGAGATCAGGGAGGCTCAGCCCCAGCATTTT. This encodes CASSQEIREAQPQHF.

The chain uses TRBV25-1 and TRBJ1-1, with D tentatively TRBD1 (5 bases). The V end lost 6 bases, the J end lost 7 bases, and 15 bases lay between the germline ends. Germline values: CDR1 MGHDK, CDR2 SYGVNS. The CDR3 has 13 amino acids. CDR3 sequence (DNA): TGTGCCAGCAGGTTCACGGAGGGGAGTGAAGCTTTCTTT. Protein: CASRFTEGSEAFF.

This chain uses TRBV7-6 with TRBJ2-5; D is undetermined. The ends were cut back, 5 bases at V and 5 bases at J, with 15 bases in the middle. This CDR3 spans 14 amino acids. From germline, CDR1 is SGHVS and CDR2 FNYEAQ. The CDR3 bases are TGTGCCAGCAGCCCCCGGCAGTCCAGGGAGACCCAGTACTTC. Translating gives CASSPRQSRETQYF.

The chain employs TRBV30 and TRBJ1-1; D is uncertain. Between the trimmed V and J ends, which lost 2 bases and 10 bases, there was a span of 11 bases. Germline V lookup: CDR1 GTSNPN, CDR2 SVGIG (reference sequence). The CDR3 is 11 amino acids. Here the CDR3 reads CAWSQRFLAFF. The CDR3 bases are TGTGCCTGGAGTCAGAGGTTCCTAGCTTTCTTT.

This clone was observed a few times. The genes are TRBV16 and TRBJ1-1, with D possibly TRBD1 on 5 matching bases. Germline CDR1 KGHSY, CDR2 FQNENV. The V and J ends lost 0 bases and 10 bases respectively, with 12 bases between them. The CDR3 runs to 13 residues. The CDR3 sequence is CASSQSTNGGAFF. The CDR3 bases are TGTGCCAGCAGCCAATCAACGAACGGGGGAGCTTTCTTT.

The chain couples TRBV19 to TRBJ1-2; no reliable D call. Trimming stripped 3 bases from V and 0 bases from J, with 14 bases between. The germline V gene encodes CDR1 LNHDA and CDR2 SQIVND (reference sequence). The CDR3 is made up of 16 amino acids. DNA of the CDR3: TGTGCCAGTAGTATGGTATGGCGGGAAGCTAACTATGGCTACACCTTC. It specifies CASSMVWREANYGYTF.

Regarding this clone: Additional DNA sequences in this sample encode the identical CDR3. DNA of the CDR3: TGTGCCTGGACCAGACCAACTAATGAAAAACTGTTTTTT. Amino acids: CAWTRPTNEKLFF. This chain uses TRBV30 with TRBJ1-4; D is uncertain. This CDR3 has 13 amino acids. CDR1 and CDR2 from the germline V gene are GTSNPN and SVGIG (reference sequence). The V end lost 4 bases, the J end lost 0 bases, and 6 bases lay between the germline ends.

This CDR3 is CASSYSTQGGYGYTF. DNA of the CDR3: TGTGCCAGCAGTTACTCCACCCAGGGGGGCTATGGCTACACCTTC. The rearrangement links TRBV6-5 to TRBJ1-2, with 7 positions matching TRBD1. The CDR3 covers 15 residues. The germline V gene has CDR1 MNHEY and CDR2 SVGAGI. V was clipped by 0 bases and J by 4 bases; unmatched bases: 5.

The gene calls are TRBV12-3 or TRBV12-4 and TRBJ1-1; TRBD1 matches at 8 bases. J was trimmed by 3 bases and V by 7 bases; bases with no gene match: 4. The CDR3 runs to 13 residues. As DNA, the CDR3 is TGTGCCAGCACCGGACAGGGTTACACTGAAGCTTTCTTT. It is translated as CASTGQGYTEAFF.

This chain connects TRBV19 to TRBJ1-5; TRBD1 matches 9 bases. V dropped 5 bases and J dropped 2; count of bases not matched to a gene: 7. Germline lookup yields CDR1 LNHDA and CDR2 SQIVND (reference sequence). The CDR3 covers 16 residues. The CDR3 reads CASSAQGAPGNQPQHF. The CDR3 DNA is TGTGCCAGTAGTGCACAGGGGGCCCCAGGCAATCAGCCCCAGCATTTT.

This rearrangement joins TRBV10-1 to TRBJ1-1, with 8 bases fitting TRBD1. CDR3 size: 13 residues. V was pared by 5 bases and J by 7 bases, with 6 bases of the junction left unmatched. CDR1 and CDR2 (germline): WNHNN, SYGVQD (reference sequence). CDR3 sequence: CASSWTGKGEAFF. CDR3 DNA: TGCGCCAGCAGTTGGACAGGGAAAGGTGAAGCTTTCTTT.

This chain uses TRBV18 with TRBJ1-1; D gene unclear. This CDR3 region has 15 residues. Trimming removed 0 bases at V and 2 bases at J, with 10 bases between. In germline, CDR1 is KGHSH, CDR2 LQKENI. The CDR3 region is CASSPPSQTNTEAFF. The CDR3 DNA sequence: TGTGCCAGCTCACCACCGAGCCAGACCAACACTGAAGCTTTCTTT.

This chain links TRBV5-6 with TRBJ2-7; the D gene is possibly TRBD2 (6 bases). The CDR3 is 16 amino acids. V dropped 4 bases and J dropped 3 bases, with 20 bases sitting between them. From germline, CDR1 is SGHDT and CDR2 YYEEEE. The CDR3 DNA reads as TGTGCCAGCAGCCCCGTTGGAGGGTATGGGATCTACGAGCAGTACTTC. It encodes CASSPVGGYGIYEQYF. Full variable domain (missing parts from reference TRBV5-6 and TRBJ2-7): DAGVTQSPTHLIKTRGQQVTLRCSPKSGHDTVSWYQQALGQGPQFIFQYYEEEERQRGNFPDRFSGHQFPNYSSELNVNALLLGDSALYLCASSPVGGYGIYEQYFGPGTRLTVT.

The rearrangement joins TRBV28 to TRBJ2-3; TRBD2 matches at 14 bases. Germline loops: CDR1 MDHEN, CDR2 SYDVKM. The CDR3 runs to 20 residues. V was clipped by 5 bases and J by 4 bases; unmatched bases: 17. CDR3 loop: CASSLLGQGGLAGGSDTQYF. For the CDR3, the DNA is TGTGCCAGCAGTCTCCTCGGACAGGGTGGACTAGCGGGAGGATCAGATACGCAGTATTTT.

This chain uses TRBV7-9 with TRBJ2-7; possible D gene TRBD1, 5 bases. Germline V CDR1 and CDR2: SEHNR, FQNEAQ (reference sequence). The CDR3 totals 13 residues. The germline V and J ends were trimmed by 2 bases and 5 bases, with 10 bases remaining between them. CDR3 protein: CASSLSGYDEQYF. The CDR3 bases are TGTGCCAGCAGCTTATCAGGGTATGACGAGCAGTACTTC.

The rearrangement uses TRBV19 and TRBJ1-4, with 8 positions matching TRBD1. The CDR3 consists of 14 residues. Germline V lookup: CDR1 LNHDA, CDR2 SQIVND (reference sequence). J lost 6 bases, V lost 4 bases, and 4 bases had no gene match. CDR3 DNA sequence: TGTGCCAGTAGTACCGGGACAGGAGATGAAAAACTGTTTTTT. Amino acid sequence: CASSTGTGDEKLFF. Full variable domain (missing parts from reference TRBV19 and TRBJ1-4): DGGITQSPKYLFRKEGQNVTLSCEQNLNHDAMYWYRQDPGQGLRLIYYSQIVNDFQKGDIAEGYSVSREKKESFPLTVTSAQKNPTAFYLCASSTGTGDEKLFFGSGTQLSVL.